A selection of T cell receptor beta chains follows, all from one sample in a study of beta chain features in type 1 diabetes. The method was immunoSEQ multiplex PCR; TCRdb's version includes in-frame clones alone and lacks a portion of them. Among about 360,000 clones listed, 10% to 15% were seen once. Sequences were obtained from naive CD4+ T cells from blood. These receptors all come from a man aged 18 to 29 in good health. The CDR3 runs from the conserved cysteine through the conserved F or W. D genes are given only for firm matches. The size entry is marked missing in some rows and otherwise reads once, few, many or a size class.

abundance: .
len: 16
v_gene: TRBV25-1
j_gene: TRBJ1-2
d_gene: .
CDR3aa: CASSDASMGASYGYTF
CDR3nt: TGTGCCAGCAGTGATGCCTCAATGGGGGCCTCCTATGGCTACACCTTC

abundance: few
len: 13
v_gene: TRBV6-6
j_gene: TRBJ1-3
d_gene: .
CDR3aa: CASRTGITDTIYF
CDR3nt: TGTGCCAGCAGAACAGGGATCACGGACACCATATATTTT

abundance: many
len: 14
v_gene: TRBV7-9
j_gene: TRBJ2-3
d_gene: TRBD1
CDR3aa: CASRPGQGLDTQYF
CDR3nt: TGTGCCAGCAGACCGGGACAGGGGTTGGATACGCAGTATTTT

abundance: few
len: 13
v_gene: TRBV5-1
j_gene: TRBJ2-3
d_gene: .
CDR3aa: CASSPGQPDTQYF
CDR3nt: TGCGCCAGCAGCCCCGGACAGCCAGATACGCAGTATTTT

abundance: .
len: 13
v_gene: TRBV5-1
j_gene: TRBJ1-5
d_gene: TRBD1
CDR3aa: CASSWTGNQPQHF
CDR3nt: TGCGCCAGCAGCTGGACAGGAAATCAGCCCCAGCATTTT

abundance: .
len: 14
v_gene: TRBV7-2
j_gene: TRBJ2-1
d_gene: .
CDR3aa: CASSEGSSYNEQFF
CDR3nt: TGTGCCAGCAGCGAAGGGAGCTCCTACAATGAGCAGTTCTTC

abundance: few
len: 13
v_gene: TRBV30
j_gene: TRBJ1-1
d_gene: .
CDR3aa: CAWIRTRNTEAFF
CDR3nt: TGTGCCTGGATCCGGACAAGGAACACTGAAGCTTTCTTT

abundance: few
len: 13
v_gene: TRBV30
j_gene: TRBJ1-1
d_gene: .
CDR3aa: CAWLHIAGTEAFF
CDR3nt: TGTGCCTGGTTACACATCGCGGGCACTGAAGCTTTCTTT

abundance: .
len: 13
v_gene: TRBV14
j_gene: TRBJ1-5
d_gene: .
CDR3aa: CASSQDRHQPQHF
CDR3nt: TGTGCCAGCAGCCAAGATCGTCATCAGCCCCAGCATTTT

abundance: .
len: 15
v_gene: TRBV19
j_gene: TRBJ2-7
d_gene: TRBD2
CDR3aa: CASSPQLASSYEQYF
CDR3nt: TGTGCCAGTAGTCCCCAACTAGCGAGCTCCTACGAGCAGTACTTC

abundance: .
len: 15
v_gene: TRBV5-1
j_gene: TRBJ2-7
d_gene: TRBD1
CDR3aa: CASRKGGQGDYEQYF
CDR3nt: TGCGCCAGCCGAAAAGGAGGACAGGGCGACTACGAGCAGTACTTC

abundance: .
len: 16
v_gene: TRBV18
j_gene: TRBJ2-7
d_gene: TRBD1
CDR3aa: CASSPGQGATNYEQYF
CDR3nt: TGTGCCAGCTCACCCGGACAGGGGGCTACAAACTACGAGCAGTACTTC